Below, 18 T cell receptor beta chains from the same sample are listed, as sequenced in a study of T cells after yellow fever vaccination. TCRdb analysed the 5' RACE reads with MiXCR anew, one entry per CDR3 protein. The sample lists 68,000 or so distinct CDR3 sequences, more than 6.5% occurring once. Sequencing used CD8+ T cells sorted from PBMCs, obtained approximately 40 days after the first yellow fever vaccination. These receptors were collected from a man between 18 and 35 years old who received the YFV17D yellow fever vaccine.

This clonotype was counted at least ten times. The gene calls are TRBV29-1 and TRBJ2-1; 9 bases are a match to TRBD1. V trimming: 8 bases; J trimming: 8 bases; junction bases outside the gene matches: 13. Per germline, CDR1 SQVTM and CDR2 ANQGSEA. The CDR3 is 14 residues long. CDR3 sequence: CSTPPGQGTHEQFF. The DNA of the CDR3 is TGCAGCACGCCTCCGGGACAGGGTACGCATGAGCAGTTCTTC.

The sample holds many counts of this clonotype. This chain connects TRBV6-1 to TRBJ2-1; 10 bases match TRBD2. Germline trimming cut 4 bases from V and 5 bases from J; bases unmatched to any gene: 8. Germline CDR1 is MNHNS and CDR2 is SASEGT. The CDR3 totals 16 residues. CDR3 in amino acids: CASSGPLAGVNNEQFF. CDR3 nucleotides: TGTGCCAGCAGTGGCCCCCTAGCGGGGGTCAACAATGAGCAGTTCTTC.

CDR3 coding DNA: TGTGCCAGCAGTTTACCCGGACGGGCCAATCAGCCCCAGCATTTT. The encoded protein is CASSLPGRANQPQHF. The genes are TRBV12-3 or TRBV12-4 and TRBJ1-5, with D uncertain. The CDR3 spans 15 residues. Trimming took off 2 bases at V and 3 bases at J, with 11 bases between the two ends.

This clonotype showed up many times. This chain uses TRBV28 with TRBJ1-5; D gene ambiguous. Germline V gene sequence: CDR1 MDHEN, CDR2 SYDVKM. This CDR3 has 14 residues. The ends were cut back, 2 bases at V and 3 bases at J, with 8 bases in the middle. CDR3 residues: CASSLRQDNQPQHF. The CDR3 DNA is TGTGCCAGCAGTTTACGGCAGGACAATCAGCCCCAGCATTTT.

This clonotype was counted at least ten times. This sequence joins TRBV27 and TRBJ1-1; maybe TRBD1 (5 bases). V was clipped by 5 bases and J by 1 base, with 11 bases between them. The V gene's germline CDR1 is MNHEY and CDR2 SMNVEV (reference sequence). This CDR3 comprises 14 residues. The CDR3 sequence: CASSGPQGNTEAFF. The DNA of the CDR3 is TGTGCCAGCAGTGGACCCCAGGGGAACACTGAAGCTTTCTTT.

CDR3 in amino acids: CASTSPGDYAQNTQYF. DNA for the CDR3: TGTGCCAGCACCTCCCCGGGGGACTATGCACAAAATACGCAGTATTTT. The chain links TRBV7-2 to TRBJ2-3, with 7 bases lining up with TRBD2. The germline V gene has CDR1 SGHTA and CDR2 FQGNSA. CDR3 length equals 16 residues. J was trimmed by 7 bases and V by 7 bases; bases with no gene match: 17. Full variable domain (missing parts from reference TRBV7-2 and TRBJ2-3): GAGVSQSPSNKVTEKGKDVELRCDPISGHTALYWYRQSLGQGLEFLIYFQGNSAPDKSGLPSDRFSAERTGGSVSTLTIQRTQQEDSAVYLCASTSPGDYAQNTQYFGPGTRLTVL.

For this clonotype: A much bigger clone sits one base away, suggesting this may be a read error. The chain joins TRBV4-2 to TRBJ1-3; D gene unclear. Germline V lookup: CDR1 LGHNA, CDR2 YNFKEQ. The CDR3 has 18 residues. V lost 0 bases, J lost 8 bases, and 23 bases lay in between. CDR3 residues: CASSQEGHLRPGGYTIYF. The CDR3 DNA reads TGTGCCAGCAGCCAAGAAGGCCATCTTCGTCCTGGAGGATACACCATATATTTT.

Many counts were recorded for this clonotype. The chain recombines TRBV7-9 with TRBJ1-1; no definite D call. V shed 2 bases and J shed 4 bases, with 8 bases lying between them. The CDR3 runs 13 residues. CDR1 is SEHNR, CDR2 FQNEAQ, per germline (reference sequence). The CDR3 DNA reads as TGTGCCAGCAGCTTACGGGGTGGCACTGAAGCTTTCTTT. Translating gives CASSLRGGTEAFF.

This clonotype was counted ten times or more. The rearrangement uses TRBV4-3 and TRBJ2-7; no firm D call. Trimming removed 1 base from V and 3 bases from J, with 13 bases in between. The V gene's germline CDR1 is LGHNA and CDR2 YSLEER. The CDR3 loop spans 15 amino acids. CDR3 amino acids: CASSQGWPDDYEQYF. CDR3 nucleotide sequence: TGCGCCAGCAGCCAAGGGTGGCCAGATGACTACGAGCAGTACTTC.

This clonotype was seen repeatedly, ten times or more. V gene TRBV30 combines with J gene TRBJ2-7; TRBD1 is a possible D gene (6 bases). CDR3 length: 10 amino acids. V was shortened by 5 bases and J by 10 bases, with 12 bases between the two germline ends. Looked up from germline, CDR1 is GTSNPN and CDR2 is SVGIG (reference sequence). The CDR3 DNA reads TGTGCCTGGGGAGAGGGGGAACAGTACTTC. Its translation is CAWGEGEQYF.

This clonotype showed up many times. The CDR3: CASSVVVGNQPQHF. As DNA, the CDR3 is TGTGCCAGCAGCGTAGTGGTGGGCAATCAGCCCCAGCATTTT. J is TRBJ1-5 and V is TRBV9; unclear D gene. The CDR3 is 14 amino acids. Per the germline V gene, CDR1 is SGDLS and CDR2 is YYNGEE. The V and J ends lost 0 bases and 2 bases respectively, with 6 bases between them. Full variable domain (rest looked up from reference TRBV9 and TRBJ1-5): DSGVTQTPKHLITATGQRVTLRCSPRSGDLSVYWYQQSLDQGLQFLIQYYNGEERAKGNILERFSAQQFPDLHSELNLSSLELGDSALYFCASSVVVGNQPQHFGDGTRLSIL.

Many counts were recorded for this clonotype. The chain couples TRBV3-1 to TRBJ2-7, with D possibly matching TRBD2 (5 bases). Germline assignment: CDR1 LGHDT and CDR2 YNNKEL (reference sequence). V was clipped by 1 base and J by 7 bases, with 8 bases between them. The CDR3 is 12 residues long. The CDR3 coding sequence is TGTGCCAGCAGCCAAGGTTCGGGGGAGCAGTACTTC. Translated, it gives CASSQGSGEQYF.

The chain has TRBV12-3 or TRBV12-4 and TRBJ2-5; TRBD1 or TRBD2 may be the D gene (7 bases each). The CDR3 spans 18 residues. The ends were cut back, 5 bases at V and 0 bases at J, with 22 bases in the middle. The CDR3 loop reads CASSPRGGGAMYQETQYF. CDR3 DNA: TGTGCCAGCAGTCCCAGGGGGGGGGGAGCTATGTACCAAGAGACCCAGTACTTC.

This clonotype was seen a few times. The chain has TRBV29-1 and TRBJ2-5, with D tentatively TRBD2 (5 bases). The CDR3 runs 12 residues. Trimming removed 8 bases at V and 4 bases at J, with 14 bases between. CDR1 is SQVTM, CDR2 ANQGSEA, per germline. CDR3 residues: CSNYVSGETQYF. The CDR3 coding sequence is TGCAGCAATTACGTGAGCGGAGAGACCCAGTACTTC.

This CDR3 is CASSLGVLGNTIYF. CDR3 sequence (DNA): TGTGCCAGCAGCTTGGGCGTACTGGGAAACACCATATATTTT. The chain couples TRBV5-6 to TRBJ1-3; D unresolved. Trimming took 0 bases from V and 4 from J, leaving 8 bases between them. CDR1 is SGHDT and CDR2 is YYEEEE in the germline V gene. There are 14 residues in the CDR3.

This clonotype was observed at least ten times. V usage is TRBV5-1 and J usage is TRBJ2-7, with TRBD2 identical over 9 bases. There are 16 residues in the CDR3. The trim removed 4 bases at V and 2 bases at J, leaving 10 bases unmatched. Looked up from germline, CDR1 is SGHRS and CDR2 is YFSETQ. CDR3 DNA: TGCGCCAGCAGCAGTGCTATAGCGGGGGTTCCCTACGAGCAGTACTTC. Protein sequence: CASSSAIAGVPYEQYF.

This clonotype has ten or more counts. The chain uses TRBV4-3 and TRBJ2-2; D gene uncertain. CDR1 is LGHNA and CDR2 is YSLEER in the germline V gene. This CDR3 has 14 residues. Trimming shortened V by 0 bases and J by 3 bases, and 5 bases separated the two germline ends. DNA of the CDR3: TGCGCCAGCAGCCAAGAGGCGGACACCGGGGAGCTGTTTTTT. Translated: CASSQEADTGELFF.

This clonotype appeared many times. The CDR3 nucleotides read TGCGCCAGCAGCCAAGAACCTAGCACAGATACGCAGTATTTT. It is translated as CASSQEPSTDTQYF. This chain joins TRBV4-1 and TRBJ2-3; D is undetermined. The germline V gene has CDR1 MGHRA and CDR2 YSYEKL. V gave up 0 bases and J gave up 0 bases, with 4 bases separating them. This CDR3 is built from 14 residues.